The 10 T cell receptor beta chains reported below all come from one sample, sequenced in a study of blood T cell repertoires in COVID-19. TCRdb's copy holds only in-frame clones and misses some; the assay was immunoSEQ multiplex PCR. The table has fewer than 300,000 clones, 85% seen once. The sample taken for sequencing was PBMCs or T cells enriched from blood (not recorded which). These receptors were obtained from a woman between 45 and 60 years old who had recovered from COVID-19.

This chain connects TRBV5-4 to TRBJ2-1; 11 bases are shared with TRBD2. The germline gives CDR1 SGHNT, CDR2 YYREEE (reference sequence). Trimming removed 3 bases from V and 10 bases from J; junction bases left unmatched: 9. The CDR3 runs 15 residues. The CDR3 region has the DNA TGTGCCAGCAGCTACTCTAGCGGGGGGCAGGGCGAGCAGTTCTTC. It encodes CASSYSSGGQGEQFF.

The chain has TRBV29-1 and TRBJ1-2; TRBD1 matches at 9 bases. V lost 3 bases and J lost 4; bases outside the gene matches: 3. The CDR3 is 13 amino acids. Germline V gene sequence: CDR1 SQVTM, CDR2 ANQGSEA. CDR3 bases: TGCAGCGTTGACGACAGGGGGGGCTATGGCTACACCTTC. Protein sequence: CSVDDRGGYGYTF.

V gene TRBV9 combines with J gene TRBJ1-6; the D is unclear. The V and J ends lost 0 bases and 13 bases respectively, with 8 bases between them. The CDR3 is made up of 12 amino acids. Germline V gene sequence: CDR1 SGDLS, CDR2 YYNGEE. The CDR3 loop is CASSVANGPLHF. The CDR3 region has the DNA TGTGCCAGCAGCGTAGCTAACGGGCCCCTCCACTTT. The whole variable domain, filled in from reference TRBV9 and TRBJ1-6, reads DSGVTQTPKHLITATGQRVTLRCSPRSGDLSVYWYQQSLDQGLQFLIQYYNGEERAKGNILERFSAQQFPDLHSELNLSSLELGDSALYFCASSVANGPLHFGNGTRLTVT.

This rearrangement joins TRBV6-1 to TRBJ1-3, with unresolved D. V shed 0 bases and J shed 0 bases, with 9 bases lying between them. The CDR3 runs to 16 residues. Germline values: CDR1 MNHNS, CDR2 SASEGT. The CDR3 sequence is CASSEATGNSGNTIYF. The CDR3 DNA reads TGTGCCAGCAGTGAAGCAACGGGGAACTCTGGAAACACCATATATTTT.

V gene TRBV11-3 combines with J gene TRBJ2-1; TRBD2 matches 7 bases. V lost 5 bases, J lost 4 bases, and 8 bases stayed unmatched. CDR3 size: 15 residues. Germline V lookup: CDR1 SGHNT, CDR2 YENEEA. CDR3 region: CASSPSGGAYNEQFF. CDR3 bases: TGTGCCAGCAGCCCTAGCGGTGGGGCGTACAATGAGCAGTTCTTC.

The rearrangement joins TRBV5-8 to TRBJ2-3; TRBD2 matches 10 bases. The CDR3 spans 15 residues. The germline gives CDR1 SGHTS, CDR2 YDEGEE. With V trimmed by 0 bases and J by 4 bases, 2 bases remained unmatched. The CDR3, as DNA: TGTGCCAGCAGCTTGGGCAGCGGGGGGGCAGATACGCAGTATTTT. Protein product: CASSLGSGGADTQYF.

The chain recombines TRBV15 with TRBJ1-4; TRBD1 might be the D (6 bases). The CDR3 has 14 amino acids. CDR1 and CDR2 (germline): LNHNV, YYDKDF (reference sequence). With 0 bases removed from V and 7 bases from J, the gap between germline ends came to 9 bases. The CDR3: CATSRDRGTEKLFF. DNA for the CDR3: TGTGCCACCAGCAGAGATAGGGGGACTGAAAAACTGTTTTTT.

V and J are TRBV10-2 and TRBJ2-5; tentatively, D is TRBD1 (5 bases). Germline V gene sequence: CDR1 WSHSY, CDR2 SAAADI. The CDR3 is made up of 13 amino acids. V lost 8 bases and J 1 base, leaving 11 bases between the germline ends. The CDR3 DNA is TGCGCCAGCCATGACAGTTCCCAAGAGACCCAGTACTTC. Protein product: CASHDSSQETQYF.

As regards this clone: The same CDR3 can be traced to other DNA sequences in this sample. CDR3 loop: CAWSVGGRETQYF. The CDR3, as DNA: TGTGCCTGGAGTGTCGGGGGGCGAGAGACCCAGTACTTC. The chain links TRBV30 to TRBJ2-5; tentatively, D is TRBD2 (7 bases). V was shortened by 0 bases and J by 4 bases, with 9 bases between the two germline ends. Germline CDR1 and CDR2: GTSNPN and SVGIG (reference sequence). The CDR3 length is 13 residues.

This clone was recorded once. CDR3 region: CASSLGRHSYNEQFF. In nucleotides, the CDR3 is TGCGCCAGCAGCTTGGGGAGGCACTCCTACAATGAGCAGTTCTTC. The V call is TRBV5-1, the J call TRBJ2-1; D possibly corresponds to TRBD2 (5 bases). CDR3 length equals 15 residues. Trimming pared 0 bases from V and 0 bases from J, leaving 7 bases between. Looked up from germline, CDR1 is SGHRS and CDR2 is YFSETQ.